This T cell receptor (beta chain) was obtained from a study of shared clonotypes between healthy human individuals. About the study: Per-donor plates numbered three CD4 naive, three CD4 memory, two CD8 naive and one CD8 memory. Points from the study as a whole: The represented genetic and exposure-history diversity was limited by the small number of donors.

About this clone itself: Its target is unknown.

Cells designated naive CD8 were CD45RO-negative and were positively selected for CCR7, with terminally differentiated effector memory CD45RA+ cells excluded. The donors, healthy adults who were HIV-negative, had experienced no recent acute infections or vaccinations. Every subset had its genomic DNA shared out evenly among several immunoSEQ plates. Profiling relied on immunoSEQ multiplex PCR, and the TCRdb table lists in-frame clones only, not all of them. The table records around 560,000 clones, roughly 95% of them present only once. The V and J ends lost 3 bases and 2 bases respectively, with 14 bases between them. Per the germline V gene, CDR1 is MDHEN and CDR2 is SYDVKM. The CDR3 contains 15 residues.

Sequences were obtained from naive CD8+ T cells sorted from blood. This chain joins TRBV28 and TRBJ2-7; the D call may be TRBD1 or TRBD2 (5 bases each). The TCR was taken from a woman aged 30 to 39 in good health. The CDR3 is CASSFLGDGAYEQYF. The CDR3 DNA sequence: TGTGCCAGCAGTTTCCTAGGGGACGGCGCCTACGAGCAGTACTTC.